The sequence of this TCR beta chain was determined in a study of blood T cell repertoires in COVID-19. Whole-study context: Spain, Italy and the United States supplied samples that represented acute and convalescent COVID-19. PBMCs, B-cell-depleted T cells, or T cells provided the cDNA or gDNA that made up the material.

Source study methods: Reference gene primer amplification gave estimated nucleated cell counts. Clones were read by immunoSEQ multiplex PCR, and TCRdb kept only the in-frame ones, dropping some. From that table come the V and J calls and clone size; the DNA was used to work out D and trimming. The sample lists 150,000 to 200,000 clones; 70% to 90% were seen once. Between the trimmed V and J ends, which lost 0 bases and 10 bases, there was a span of 12 bases. Germline values: CDR1 GTSNPN, CDR2 SVGIG (reference sequence). This CDR3 has 12 residues. The origin of this receptor is a woman aged 50 to 60 with COVID-19, enrolled during active disease. The chain carries TRBV30 and TRBJ1-1; no reliable D call. Material for sequencing was peripheral blood. The CDR3 region is CAWSVGPAGAFF. As DNA, the CDR3 is TGTGCCTGGAGTGTAGGACCAGCGGGAGCTTTCTTT.